This record covers a single T cell receptor (beta chain). From germline, CDR1 is SEHNR and CDR2 FQNEAQ (reference sequence). The CDR3 runs 14 residues. V trimming: 5 bases; J trimming: 7 bases; junction bases outside the gene matches: 4. Membership in each cohort depended on participant-reported clinical history. This entry comes from a study of blood T cell repertoires in COVID-19. About the research overall: Some COVID-19 samples were acute and others convalescent; all came from the United States, Italy and Spain. T cells, B-cell-depleted T cells, or PBMCs supplied cDNA or gDNA.

In the original processing: Nucleated cell counts were estimated from reference gene primer amplification. Clones were read by immunoSEQ multiplex PCR, and TCRdb kept only the in-frame ones, dropping some. V, J and clone size were drawn from that table, and D and trimming were deduced from the DNA. The sample yields under 200,000 clones, about 91% seen once. The genes are TRBV7-9 and TRBJ1-6; 8 bases fit TRBD1. The sample comprised PBMCs or T cells enriched from blood (not recorded which). The TCR comes from a young woman who had recovered from COVID-19. CDR3 coding DNA: TGTGCCAGCAGCCAGACAGGGGTAAATTCACCCCTCCACTTT. Its protein product is CASSQTGVNSPLHF.